A selection of T cell receptor beta chains follows, all from one sample in a study of shared clonotypes between healthy human individuals. The method was immunoSEQ multiplex PCR; TCRdb's version includes in-frame clones alone and lacks a portion of them. The table has roughly 2.2 million clones, around 93% seen once. Source material: naive CD4+ T cells from PBMCs. These receptors were taken from a man between 18 and 29 years old in good health. Some clones in this sample may be carry-over from other donors' samples. CDR3s include the opening cysteine and the closing phenylalanine or tryptophan. D genes are given only for firm matches. Not every row has a clone size; where given, it reads once, few, many or a size class.

>TRBJ1-2|.|TRBV6-6|once
CASREGIYGYTF
TGTGCCAGCCGTGAGGGAATCTATGGCTACACCTTC
>TRBJ1-1|.|TRBV7-2|.
CASSLRGGTEAFF
TGTGCCAGCAGCTTAAGGGGTGGCACTGAAGCTTTCTTT
>TRBJ1-6|TRBD1|TRBV6-5|once
CASSLRDRGSPLHF
TGTGCCAGCAGTCTCAGGGACAGGGGATCACCCCTCCACTTT
>TRBJ1-1|.|TRBV20-1|.
CSAGRNTEAFF
TGCAGTGCCGGGAGGAACACTGAAGCTTTCTTT
>TRBJ2-7|.|TRBV7-9|.
CASSLVWGEQYF
TGTGCCAGCAGCTTAGTGTGGGGGGAGCAGTACTTC
>TRBJ1-1|.|TRBV5-1|.
CASSLQPMNTEAFF
TGCGCCAGCAGCTTACAGCCCATGAACACTGAAGCTTTCTTT
>TRBJ1-1|.|TRBV7-8|.
CASSLRGGNGNTEAFF
TGTGCCAGCAGCTTAAGAGGGGGTAATGGGAACACTGAAGCTTTCTTT
>TRBJ2-3|.|TRBV5-1|.
CASSWGSDTQYF
TGCGCCAGCAGCTGGGGCTCTGATACGCAGTATTTT
>TRBJ2-5|.|TRBV9|.
CASSVDRRYQETQYF
TGTGCCAGCAGCGTAGACAGAAGGTACCAAGAGACCCAGTACTTC
>TRBJ2-5|TRBD2|TRBV9|.
CASSASSSGGETQYF
TGTGCCAGCAGCGCTTCCTCTAGCGGCGGGGAGACCCAGTACTTC
>TRBJ2-7|.|TRBV5-6|.
CASSLPPGGRGAHEQYF
TGTGCCAGCAGCTTGCCCCCTGGGGGCAGGGGAGCCCACGAGCAGTACTTC
>TRBJ2-2|TRBD2|TRBV5-4|.
CASSGLAGDGAGELFF
TGTGCCAGCAGCGGACTAGCGGGAGATGGGGCCGGGGAGCTGTTTTTT
>TRBJ2-1|TRBD2|TRBV11-2|once
CASSTGLAGGVSYNEQFF
TGTGCCAGCAGCACGGGACTAGCGGGAGGGGTTTCCTACAATGAGCAGTTCTTC
>TRBJ2-2|TRBD1|TRBV7-3|.
CASSWTGDTGELFF
TGTGCCAGCAGCTGGACAGGGGACACCGGGGAGCTGTTTTTT
>TRBJ1-5|.|TRBV30|.
CAWSRTETGPQHF
TGTGCCTGGAGTAGGACAGAAACGGGGCCCCAGCATTTT
>TRBJ2-4|TRBD1|TRBV27|.
CASSSPSRTGRAKNIQYF
TGTGCCAGCAGTTCACCGTCAAGGACAGGGCGGGCCAAAAACATTCAGTACTTC
>TRBJ1-5|.|TRBV7-2|.
CASSLGTGNQPQHF
TGTGCCAGCAGCTTAGGGACAGGCAATCAGCCCCAGCATTTT
>TRBJ2-7|TRBD1|TRBV25-1|.
CASGTTPGQGDYEQYF
TGTGCCAGCGGGACTACACCGGGACAGGGGGACTACGAGCAGTACTTC
>TRBJ2-3|TRBD1|TRBV7-9|.
CASRDRGDTQYF
TGTGCCAGCAGAGACAGGGGAGATACGCAGTATTTT
>TRBJ1-1|.|TRBV6-6|.
CASNPAWGGDEAFF
TGTGCCAGCAACCCCGCGTGGGGTGGAGATGAAGCTTTCTTT
>TRBJ1-5|.|TRBV7-8|.
CASSLDPSNQPQHF
TGTGCCAGCAGCTTAGATCCTAGCAATCAGCCCCAGCATTTT
>TRBJ2-3|.|TRBV28|.
CASSLVGPREDTQYF
TGTGCCAGCAGCCTCGTGGGGCCGCGGGAAGATACGCAGTATTTT
>TRBJ2-7|.|TRBV18|.
CASSLGGEVYVYEQYF
TGTGCCAGCTCCCTGGGCGGAGAGGTCTACGTCTACGAGCAGTACTTC
>TRBJ2-2|.|TRBV2|.
CASSGWDVNTGELFF
TGTGCCAGCTCAGGATGGGACGTCAACACCGGGGAGCTGTTTTTT
>TRBJ1-3|.|TRBV25-1|once
CASRQQGNTIYF
TGTGCCAGCAGGCAACAGGGAAACACCATATATTTT
>TRBJ2-7|TRBD1|TRBV5-6|.
CASSLGVRGTPQYF
TGTGCCAGCAGCTTGGGGGTCAGGGGGACCCCTCAGTACTTC
>TRBJ2-5|.|TRBV5-4|.
CASTPGGVRETQYF
TGTGCCAGCACCCCGGGTGGGGTACGGGAGACCCAGTACTTC
>TRBJ2-3|.|TRBV28|.
CASSFNLPGADTQYF
TGTGCCAGCAGTTTTAACCTACCAGGCGCAGATACGCAGTATTTT
>TRBJ2-7|TRBD2|TRBV29-1|.
CSGASFHSGRSSEQYF
TGCAGCGGAGCCTCTTTCCATAGCGGGAGGAGTAGTGAGCAGTACTTC
>TRBJ2-4|.|TRBV5-6|.
CASSFLAGTNIQYF
TGTGCCAGCAGCTTCCTAGCAGGGACAAACATTCAGTACTTC
>TRBJ1-5|.|TRBV7-9|.
CASSAGGGRNQPQHF
TGTGCCAGCAGCGCCGGGGGGGGCCGCAATCAGCCCCAGCATTTT
>TRBJ2-2|TRBD2|TRBV10-1|.
CASSESTRGLAGDTGELFF
TGCGCCAGCAGTGAGTCGACTCGGGGACTAGCGGGAGACACCGGGGAGCTGTTTTTT
>TRBJ2-3|.|TRBV2|.
CASSITDTQYF
TGTGCCAGCAGCATTACAGATACGCAGTATTTT
>TRBJ2-7|.|TRBV11-3|.
CASSRGSSYEQYF
TGTGCCAGCAGTCGAGGGAGCTCCTACGAGCAGTACTTC
>TRBJ1-4|.|TRBV15|.
CATSRKRTGNEKLFF
TGTGCCACCAGCCGGAAGCGGACGGGAAATGAAAAACTGTTTTTT
>TRBJ2-5|.|TRBV6-5|.
CASSYSGPGSIETQYF
TGTGCCAGCAGTTACTCAGGGCCGGGGAGTATAGAGACCCAGTACTTC
>TRBJ2-2|TRBD1|TRBV9|.
CASSPRTGNTGELFF
TGTGCCAGCAGCCCCAGGACAGGGAACACCGGGGAGCTGTTTTTT
>TRBJ1-3|.|TRBV5-6|once
CASSLGGAGNTIYF
TGTGCCAGCAGCTTGGGGGGCGCTGGAAACACCATATATTTT
>TRBJ2-7|.|TRBV28|.
CASTPSHRSSYEQYF
TGTGCCAGCACTCCATCTCACAGGAGCTCCTACGAGCAGTACTTC
>TRBJ2-1|.|TRBV10-3|.
CAISESGVEGEQFF
TGTGCCATCAGTGAGTCGGGGGTGGAGGGTGAGCAGTTCTTC
>TRBJ2-7|TRBD2|TRBV27|once
CASSNQLAGDFYEQYF
TGTGCCAGCAGTAACCAACTAGCGGGAGATTTCTACGAGCAGTACTTC
>TRBJ1-4|.|TRBV19|once
CASGQATNEKLFF
TGTGCCAGTGGACAAGCAACTAATGAAAAACTGTTTTTT
>TRBJ2-7|TRBD1|TRBV2|.
CASRRDRDGSFSYEQYF
TGTGCCAGCAGGAGGGACAGGGATGGTTCGTTTTCCTACGAGCAGTACTTC
>TRBJ1-3|.|TRBV2|.
CASSLGGAGNTIYF
TGTGCCAGCAGTTTGGGGGGAGCTGGAAACACCATATATTTT
>TRBJ2-7|TRBD2|TRBV28|.
CASSLRLAAAYEQYF
TGTGCCAGCAGTCTGCGACTAGCGGCCGCCTACGAGCAGTACTTC
>TRBJ2-1|TRBD2|TRBV6-1|.
CASSEVSGSYNEQFF
TGTGCCAGCAGTGAGGTTAGCGGGTCCTACAATGAGCAGTTCTTC
>TRBJ2-1|TRBD2|TRBV4-3|.
CASSLPGTSDVNEQFF
TGCGCCAGCAGCCTCCCCGGGACTAGCGACGTCAATGAGCAGTTCTTC
>TRBJ2-1|TRBD2|TRBV7-2|.
CASSSPRLAGEGEQFF
TGTGCCAGCAGCTCCCCTCGACTAGCGGGAGAGGGTGAGCAGTTCTTC
>TRBJ2-1|TRBD2|TRBV27|.
CASSFNRDYGANEQFF
TGTGCCAGCAGCTTTAACCGGGACTACGGGGCCAATGAGCAGTTCTTC
>TRBJ2-7|TRBD1|TRBV27|.
CASTGTGGPYEQYF
TGTGCCAGCACTGGGACAGGGGGCCCCTACGAGCAGTACTTC
>TRBJ1-5|.|TRBV6-5|once
CASSYSGPMDNQPQHF
TGTGCCAGCAGTTACTCAGGCCCCATGGACAATCAGCCCCAGCATTTT
>TRBJ2-2|.|TRBV5-1|.
CASSTTSNTGELFF
TGCGCCAGCAGCACGACATCGAACACCGGGGAGCTGTTTTTT